There are a few counts of the clone carrying this T cell receptor (beta chain). The antigen is undetermined. This sample is drawn from a study of T cell responses to AZD1222 COVID-19 vaccine. General study points: Spike-specific TCR depth and breadth grew after two AZD1222 doses. The donor group comprised mostly white British people and more females; the analysis possibly underestimated clonal diversity. Of the AZD1222 recipients, only 5 or 6 were seropositive at baseline.

The V gene lost 5 bases and the J gene lost 3 bases, with 8 bases spanning the gap. The CDR3 totals 12 residues. Germline V gene lookup returns CDR1 SGHAT and CDR2 FQNNGV. Measured with immunoSEQ multiplex PCR; TCRdb has only the in-frame clones, and not every one. The sample carries about 120,000 clones, roughly 90% recorded once. The rearrangement joins TRBV11-2 to TRBJ2-7, with D unclear. This TCR derives from an adult in good health. The input for sequencing was peripheral blood, taken on day 0 of AZD1222 vaccination. CDR3 sequence: CASSRDRYEQYF. CDR3 DNA: TGTGCCAGCAGCCGAGACCGCTACGAGCAGTACTTC.